This TCR beta chain is drawn from a study of blood T cell repertoires in COVID-19. Turning to the study itself: Samples came from the United States, Italy and Spain, spanning acute and convalescent COVID-19. The cDNA or gDNA used as material had been derived from T cells, B-cell-depleted T cells, or PBMCs.

How the authors handled the data: Estimation of nucleated cell counts relied on the amplification of reference gene primers. The method was immunoSEQ multiplex PCR; TCRdb's version includes in-frame clones alone and lacks a portion of them. V and J calls and clone size are those listed in that table; D and trimming were worked out from the DNA. The table lists approximately 170,000 clones, about 85% of them singletons. The germline CDR1 and CDR2 sequences are PRHDT and FYEKMQ (reference sequence). The CDR3 has 15 amino acids. The ends were cut back, 2 bases at V and 6 bases at J, with 17 bases in the middle.

The sequence came from a man between 65 and 80 years old who had recovered from COVID-19. Sequencing used peripheral blood. The chain carries TRBV13 and TRBJ2-7, with D uncertain. The CDR3 region has the DNA TGTGCCAGCAGCTTATCCGGTGCGCTACGAGTCGAGCAGTACTTC. Amino acid sequence: CASSLSGALRVEQYF. Full variable domain (outside the CDR3, taken from reference TRBV13 and TRBJ2-7): AAGVIQSPRHLIKEKRETATLKCYPIPRHDTVYWYQQGPGQDPQFLISFYEKMQSDKGSIPDRFSAQQFSDYHSELNMSSLELGDSALYFCASSLSGALRVEQYFGPGTRLTVT.